The clone carrying this T cell receptor beta chain was detected only a few times. Its target is unknown. This specimen comes from a study of T cells in Graves' hyperthyroidism and ophthalmopathy. Study results and limitations: Ophthalmopathy was separated from stable hyperthyroidism by a 13 V-J model. Blood also contained most expanded thyroid clonotypes above 0.001.

Researchers took RNA transcripts and amplified the TCR beta CDR3 regions from them. TCR CDR3 regions were first amplified by RT-PCR with HTBI primers. MiXCR was run by TCRdb on the multiplex PCR reads, yielding one entry per CDR3 protein. There are 560,000 or so distinct CDR3 sequences in the sample; nearly 20% occur only once, and 40% to 50% lies in the top ten. Per the germline V gene, CDR1 is MNHNS and CDR2 is SASEGT. The CDR3 is made up of 13 amino acids. Trimming removed 5 bases from V and 7 bases from J, with 12 bases in between. The receptor's source is a man in his forties with Graves' ophthalmopathy. The sequencing sample was made of blood. The J gene is TRBJ2-1, the V gene TRBV6-1; unclear D gene. For the CDR3, the DNA is TGTGCCAGCAGTTATGACGGGTTGAATGAGCAGTTCTTC. Amino acid sequence: CASSYDGLNEQFF.